This TCR beta chain emerged from a study of T cells in Graves' hyperthyroidism and ophthalmopathy. In the study overall: Any treatment followed the collection of peripheral blood at initial diagnosis. General study points: Expanded thyroid clonotypes (above 0.001) were mostly also found in blood.

The CDR3 has 16 residues. The junction had 8 bases not matched to a gene; V was cut back by 2 bases and J by 2 bases. Per the germline V gene, CDR1 is SEHNR and CDR2 is FQNEAQ (reference sequence). Amplification of TCR beta CDR3 regions used RNA as the template. A first-round RT-PCR of the TCR CDR3 used the HTBI primer set. TCRdb passed the multiplex PCR reads through MiXCR, listing each CDR3 protein once. The sample has about 560,000 distinct CDR3 sequences, approximately 14% seen once. The sample holds many counts of this clonotype. The antigen is undetermined. Sequencing was carried out using blood. The chain has TRBV7-9 and TRBJ2-7; 8 nucleotides agree with TRBD2. The receptor comes from a woman in her thirties or forties with Graves' hyperthyroidism. The CDR3 loop reads CASSLFGTSLPYEQYF. The CDR3 DNA reads as TGTGCCAGCAGCTTATTCGGGACTAGTCTTCCCTACGAGCAGTACTTC.